These 26 T cell receptor beta chains came from one sample sequenced in a study of beta chain features in type 1 diabetes. General observations from the study: A moderate, significant TCRB CDR3 shortening appeared in type 1 diabetes across four CD4+ subsets.

No antigen is known for these receptors. Since all of the isolated RNA was reverse transcribed, expressed TCRB transcripts were what got sequenced. Assay used: immunoSEQ multiplex PCR; TCRdb lists only in-frame clones, some missing. Here the sample spans a few hundred thousand clones, roughly 9.8% being singletons. The sample comprised central memory CD4+ T cells from blood. The origin of the receptors is a young man with type 1 diabetes.

There are many counts of this clone. The chain uses TRBV14 and TRBJ1-1; D is possibly TRBD1 (5 bases). The CDR3 is 14 residues long. Trimming pared 2 bases from V and 7 bases from J, leaving 14 bases between. Germline lookup yields CDR1 SGHDN and CDR2 FVKESK. In DNA, the CDR3 is TGTGCCAGCAGCCAACAGCATTATCAGGGTGAAGCTTTCTTT. Translation: CASSQQHYQGEAFF.

This clone has more than one count but fewer than ten. The chain couples TRBV7-6 to TRBJ1-5; no clear D gene. Germline assignment: CDR1 SGHVS and CDR2 FNYEAQ. There are 12 residues in the CDR3. Trimming left V 5 bases short and J 3 bases short, with 5 bases between. CDR3 coding DNA: TGTGCCAGCAGCCAACTCAATCAGCCCCAGCATTTT. Protein sequence: CASSQLNQPQHF. The whole variable domain, filled in from reference TRBV7-6 and TRBJ1-5, reads GAGVSQSPRYKVTKRGQDVALRCDPISGHVSLYWYRQALGQGPEFLTYFNYEAQQDKSGLPNDRFSAERPEGSISTLTIQRTEQRDSAMYRCASSQLNQPQHFGDGTRLSIL.

This clone was detected only a few times. The CDR3 protein is CASSQGTVTYEQYF. CDR3 DNA sequence: TGTGCCAGCAGCCAAGGGACAGTAACCTACGAGCAGTACTTC. The chain couples TRBV14 to TRBJ2-7; D is perhaps TRBD1 (6 bases). The V end was cut by 1 base, the J end by 2 bases, with 9 bases between. Germline values: CDR1 SGHDN, CDR2 FVKESK. The CDR3 extends over 14 amino acids. The full variable domain, in which reference TRBV14 and TRBJ2-7 provide the parts outside the CDR3, is EAGVTQFPSHSVIEKGQTVTLRCDPISGHDNLYWYRRVMGKEIKFLLHFVKESKQDESGMPNNRFLAERTGGTYSTLKVQPAELEDSGVYFCASSQGTVTYEQYFGPGTRLTVT.

The sample holds many counts of this clone. This chain uses TRBV23-1 with TRBJ1-2; tentatively, D is TRBD1 (5 bases). TRBV23-1 falls under the ORF class, with uncertain function. Trimming pared 6 bases from V and 5 bases from J, leaving 22 bases between. The CDR3 covers 16 residues. This CDR3 is CASRWGTGPRIYGYTF. CDR3 DNA sequence: TGCGCCAGCAGGTGGGGGACGGGACCCCGGATTTATGGCTACACCTTC.

The J gene is TRBJ1-5, the V gene TRBV27; D is undetermined. The CDR3 runs 14 residues. V was cut by 1 base and J by 6 bases, with 10 bases left in between. Per the germline V gene, CDR1 is MNHEY and CDR2 is SMNVEV (reference sequence). CDR3 protein: CASSLWTSGQPQHF. Written as DNA, the CDR3 is TGTGCCAGCAGTTTATGGACTAGCGGTCAGCCCCAGCATTTT.

The V call is TRBV6-5, the J call TRBJ2-7; TRBD2 matches 8 bases. The V and J ends lost 2 bases and 1 base, in that order; junction bases with no gene match: 4. The V gene's germline CDR1 is MNHEY and CDR2 SVGAGI. CDR3 size: 15 residues. CDR3 DNA: TGTGCCAGCAGTTACAGGTCTAGCGGGTCCTACGAGCAGTACTTC. The encoded protein is CASSYRSSGSYEQYF.

This clone was seen at least ten times. CDR3 region: CAISLQGHGTEAFF. CDR3 in DNA: TGTGCCATCAGCCTACAGGGGCATGGCACTGAAGCTTTCTTT. The chain employs TRBV10-3 and TRBJ1-1; TRBD1 matches at 7 bases. The germline V gene has CDR1 ENHRY and CDR2 SYGVKD. J lost 4 bases, V lost 6 bases, and 8 bases had no gene match. The CDR3 sequence is 14 residues long.

This clone was seen a handful of times. V gene TRBV2 combines with J gene TRBJ2-7, with 8 bases aligning to TRBD2. The J segment lost 2 bases and the V segment lost 7 bases, leaving 10 bases of the junction unmatched. Germline CDR1 SNHLY, CDR2 FYNNEI. The CDR3 covers 15 residues. The CDR3 region has the DNA TGTGCCAGCACCCCTCGGGGGACTAGAACCTACGAGCAGTACTTC. It encodes CASTPRGTRTYEQYF. Drawing the rest from reference TRBV2 and TRBJ2-7, the complete variable domain is EPEVTQTPSHQVTQMGQEVILRCVPISNHLYFYWYRQILGQKVEFLVSFYNNEISEKSEIFDDQFSVERPDGSNFTLKIRSTKLEDSAMYFCASTPRGTRTYEQYFGPGTRLTVT.

This clone was observed a handful of times. The CDR3 spells CASSNEGGRTEAFF. The DNA of the CDR3 is TGTGCCAGTAGTAATGAGGGAGGAAGGACTGAAGCTTTCTTT. This rearrangement joins TRBV19 to TRBJ1-1; D remains unclear. V was clipped by 4 bases and J by 5 bases, with 14 bases between them. CDR3 length: 14 amino acids. From germline, CDR1 is LNHDA and CDR2 SQIVND (reference sequence).

This rearrangement joins TRBV7-2 to TRBJ2-2, with 14 nucleotides matching TRBD2. There are 18 residues in the CDR3. CDR1 and CDR2 (germline): SGHTA, FQGNSA. The ends lost 2 bases at V and 3 bases at J; junction bases unmatched: 5. In nucleotides, the CDR3 is TGTGCCAGCAGCTTAAGGGGACTAGCGGGAGCGGACACCGGGGAGCTGTTTTTT. It codes for CASSLRGLAGADTGELFF.

This clone was counted between two and nine times. The chain recombines TRBV7-9 with TRBJ2-1; perhaps TRBD2 as D (5 bases). Trimming cost V 4 bases and J 2 bases, with 6 bases left between them. Looked up from germline, CDR1 is SEHNR and CDR2 is FQNEAQ (reference sequence). This CDR3 spans 13 amino acids. CDR3 nucleotides: TGTGCCAGCAGCTCCGGGACCTACAATGAGCAGTTCTTC. This gives the protein CASSSGTYNEQFF.

There are a few counts of this clone. This chain uses TRBV7-2 with TRBJ1-3; 12 bases match TRBD1. The CDR3 runs to 16 residues. The V gene's germline CDR1 is SGHTA and CDR2 FQGNSA. V gave up 1 base and J gave up 4 bases; unmatched junction bases: 2. The CDR3 region has the DNA TGTGCCAGCAGCTTAGTGGGACAGGGGGCAGGAAACACCATATATTTT. This codes for CASSLVGQGAGNTIYF.

The chain couples TRBV5-6 to TRBJ2-7; TRBD1 is a possible D gene (5 bases). CDR3 length: 14 amino acids. CDR1 SGHDT and CDR2 YYEEEE come from the germline V gene. V lost 2 bases, J lost 2 bases, and 11 bases lay in between. CDR3 DNA: TGTGCCAGCAGCTTAAAAGGGGCCCCCTACGAGCAGTACTTC. Its protein product is CASSLKGAPYEQYF.

This clone was observed a handful of times. The J gene is TRBJ1-5, the V gene TRBV4-2; 9 bases map to TRBD1. The ends lost 3 bases at V and 2 bases at J; junction bases unmatched: 5. This CDR3 region has 16 residues. CDR1 is LGHNA and CDR2 is YNFKEQ in the germline V gene. CDR3 in amino acids: CASSQRRDRGNQPQHF. The CDR3 DNA reads TGTGCCAGCAGCCAGCGTCGGGACAGGGGCAATCAGCCCCAGCATTTT.

Worth noting for this clone: Other nucleotide sequences from this sample produce the same CDR3. The genes are TRBV7-2 and TRBJ2-5; D remains ambiguous. The length of the CDR3 is 13 residues. V was cut by 2 bases and J by 3 bases, with 7 bases left in between. Germline V gene data show CDR1 as SGHTA and CDR2 as FQGNSA. CDR3 protein: CASSLHREETQYF. For the CDR3, the DNA is TGTGCCAGCAGCTTACACAGAGAAGAGACCCAGTACTTC.

The V gene is TRBV28, the J gene TRBJ2-3; D uncertain. This CDR3 spans 15 amino acids. V dropped 5 bases and J dropped 0 bases, with 12 bases sitting between them. Germline V lookup: CDR1 MDHEN, CDR2 SYDVKM. The CDR3, as DNA: TGTGCCAGCAGTCCCCCGGGCGGTAGCACAGATACGCAGTATTTT. Its protein is CASSPPGGSTDTQYF.

This chain joins TRBV29-1 and TRBJ1-2; 10 bases agree with TRBD1. Germline lookup yields CDR1 SQVTM and CDR2 ANQGSEA. V was clipped by 4 bases and J by 4 bases; unmatched bases: 6. This CDR3 is built from 14 residues. Here the CDR3 reads CSVGKTGGVYGYTF. The CDR3 DNA reads as TGCAGCGTTGGAAAGACAGGGGGCGTCTATGGCTACACCTTC. Variable domain in full (rest from reference TRBV29-1 and TRBJ1-2): SAVISQKPSRDICQRGTSLTIQCQVDSQVTMMFWYRQQPGQSLTLIATANQGSEATYESGFVIDKFPISRPNLTFSTLTVSNMSPEDSSIYLCSVGKTGGVYGYTFGSGTRLTVV.

Points on this clone: The junction shows a germline mismatch at one end, possibly a read error. The chain uses TRBV7-2 and TRBJ2-7; D gene uncertain. Germline V gives CDR1 SGHTA, CDR2 FQGNSA. The CDR3 extends over 17 amino acids. CDR3 in DNA: TGCGCCAGCAGCCAAGATCACTCCAGACATCTCTCCTACGAGCAGTACTTC. Protein sequence: CASSQDHSRHLSYEQYF. The complete variable domain, with remaining parts taken from reference TRBV7-2 and TRBJ2-7, reads GAGVSQSPSNKVTEKGKDVELRCDPISGHTALYWYRQSLGQGLEFLIYFQGNSAPDKSGLPSDRFSAERTGGSVSTLTIQRTQQEDSAVYLCASSQDHSRHLSYEQYFGPGTRLTVT.

The chain has TRBV10-1 and TRBJ2-1, with TRBD2 matching 10 bases. Germline values: CDR1 WNHNN, CDR2 SYGVQD (reference sequence). V trimming: 3 bases; J trimming: 6 bases; junction bases outside the gene matches: 5. The CDR3 is 15 amino acids. The CDR3 bases are TGCGCCAGCAGTGAATATTCTAGCGGGAGCAATGAGCAGTTCTTC. Its protein product is CASSEYSSGSNEQFF.

The gene calls are TRBV7-2 and TRBJ1-4, with TRBD1 matching over 7 bases. Per germline, CDR1 SGHTA and CDR2 FQGNSA. The CDR3 covers 15 residues. V shed 3 bases, J shed 4 bases, and the junction held 5 bases outside the gene matches. The CDR3 bases are TGTGCCAGCAGCTTTGGACAGGCTTTTAATGAAAAACTGTTTTTT. This encodes CASSFGQAFNEKLFF.

A few counts support this clone. The genes are TRBV2 and TRBJ2-5; D possibly corresponds to TRBD2 (5 bases). There are 14 residues in the CDR3. Trimming left V 8 bases short and J 2 bases short, with 15 bases between. CDR1 and CDR2 from the germline V gene are SNHLY and FYNNEI. The CDR3 reads CASSQQRRQETQYF. CDR3 sequence (DNA): TGTGCCAGCTCACAACAGCGGCGGCAAGAGACCCAGTACTTC.

Regarding this clone: The junction does not match germline at one end; this may be a read error. This chain joins TRBV10-3 and TRBJ1-1; D gene ambiguous. CDR1 is ENHRY, CDR2 SYGVKD, per germline. This CDR3 has 14 amino acids. CDR3 protein: CASSKGRRRTEAFF. The CDR3 DNA is TGTGCCAGCAGTAAAGGCCGTCGAAGGACTGAAGCTTTCTTT.

This rearrangement joins TRBV6-6 to TRBJ2-1; D remains ambiguous. Germline loops: CDR1 MNHNY, CDR2 SVGAGI (reference sequence). V gave up 0 bases and J gave up 0 bases, with 6 bases separating them. The CDR3 runs 15 residues. The CDR3 loop reads CASSYSRPSYNEQFF. In DNA, the CDR3 is TGTGCCAGCAGTTACTCCCGGCCCTCCTACAATGAGCAGTTCTTC.

This clone was picked up a small number of times. This chain connects TRBV9 to TRBJ2-6; no clear D. This CDR3 region has 15 residues. Per the germline V gene, CDR1 is SGDLS and CDR2 is YYNGEE. Trimming pared 0 bases from V and 5 bases from J, leaving 9 bases between. The CDR3 DNA is TGTGCCAGCAGCGTAGGGCCGCATCGGGCCAACGTCCTGACTTTC. Protein product: CASSVGPHRANVLTF.

The V gene is TRBV27, the J gene TRBJ2-5; D remains unclear. Germline CDR1 is MNHEY and CDR2 is SMNVEV (reference sequence). The CDR3 has 14 amino acids. Trimming left V 5 bases short and J 3 bases short, with 13 bases between. CDR3 loop: CASSPTWTEETQYF. CDR3 nucleotides: TGTGCCAGCAGTCCCACTTGGACCGAAGAGACCCAGTACTTC.

This clone was found a few times. The CDR3 loop reads CASSLNRAGEQYF. DNA for the CDR3: TGTGCCAGCAGCTTAAATCGTGCGGGCGAGCAGTACTTC. The chain couples TRBV7-3 to TRBJ2-7; D may be TRBD2 (5 bases). V was pared by 1 base and J by 6 bases, with 10 bases between. The germline gives CDR1 SGHTA, CDR2 FQGTGA. The CDR3 consists of 13 residues. Full variable domain (outside the CDR3, taken from reference TRBV7-3 and TRBJ2-7): GAGVSQTPSNKVTEKGKYVELRCDPISGHTALYWYRQSLGQGPEFLIYFQGTGAADDSGLPNDRFFAVRPEGSVSTLKIQRTERGDSAVYLCASSLNRAGEQYFGPGTRLTVT.